This TCR beta chain was obtained from a study of blood T cell repertoires in COVID-19. Study-level background: The United States, Italy and Spain supplied acute and convalescent COVID-19 samples. PBMCs, B-cell-depleted T cells, or T cells were the source of the cDNA or gDNA that made up the material.

Original methodology: Scientists estimated how many nucleated cells there were by amplifying reference gene primers. Using immunoSEQ multiplex PCR, the repertoire was profiled, and TCRdb retains in-frame clones only, with some absent. D and trimming come from the DNA, and the V and J calls and clone size come from that table. Of roughly 150,000 clones in the sample, around 83% are singletons; the top ten hold about 4.2%. The material sequenced was peripheral blood. The origin of this receptor is a woman aged 80 or over with acute or convalescent COVID-19.

Here the CDR3 reads CASSLEGRPQDYGYTF. For the CDR3, the DNA is TGTGCCAGCAGTTTAGAAGGCAGGCCCCAGGACTATGGCTACACCTTC. The J gene is TRBJ1-2, the V gene TRBV27; D unresolved. With 2 bases removed from V and 3 bases from J, the gap between germline ends came to 16 bases. CDR3 length: 16 amino acids. Germline values: CDR1 MNHEY, CDR2 SMNVEV (reference sequence).